The 17 T cell receptor beta chains presented below share a single source sample, sequenced in a study of blood T cells in healthy people across ages. The use of a sample-barcoded 5' primer and a J-beta primer mix characterized a second PCR of roughly 7 to 11 cycles. TCRdb fed the 5' RACE reads into MiXCR, producing one record per CDR3 protein. The sample has 2 million or so distinct CDR3 sequences; around half are singletons. The sequenced sample consisted of blood. The receptors were sampled from a woman aged 40 to 50 in good health.

The chain employs TRBV6-6 and TRBJ2-7, with a weak D call TRBD1 (5 bases). Trimming left V 2 bases short and J 2 bases short, with 7 bases between. The CDR3 has 13 amino acids. Germline V gene lookup returns CDR1 MNHNY and CDR2 SVGAGI (reference sequence). The CDR3 DNA reads as TGTGCCAGCAGTTACGCAGGGCCCTACGAGCAGTACTTC. It codes for CASSYAGPYEQYF.

The chain employs TRBV4-2 and TRBJ1-5; no definite D call. Germline loops: CDR1 LGHNA, CDR2 YNFKEQ. The CDR3 has 18 residues. Trimming cost V 3 bases and J 2 bases, with 20 bases left between them. In DNA form, the CDR3 reads TGTGCCAGCAGCCATCTGCCCAGTAGGGAAGTTGGCAATCAGCCCCAGCATTTT. This encodes CASSHLPSREVGNQPQHF.

This clonotype was counted a few times. The chain links TRBV7-9 to TRBJ1-2; D call uncertain. Trimming removed 0 bases at V and 4 bases at J, with 6 bases between. The CDR3 covers 13 residues. Germline V CDR1 and CDR2: SEHNR, FQNEAQ (reference sequence). Written as DNA, the CDR3 is TGTGCCAGCAGCTTAGCCCAGATCTATGGCTACACCTTC. Its translation is CASSLAQIYGYTF.

J is TRBJ2-4 and V is TRBV12-3 or TRBV12-4; a weak D match, TRBD1 (6 bases). This CDR3 has 14 amino acids. Between the trimmed V and J ends, which lost 3 bases and 3 bases, there was a span of 9 bases. The CDR3 DNA sequence: TGTGCCAGCAGTTTTAAAGGGGGCAAAAACATTCAGTACTTC. Its protein is CASSFKGGKNIQYF.

The gene calls are TRBV27 and TRBJ2-1; 8 bases match TRBD2. There are 16 residues in the CDR3. J was trimmed by 1 base and V by 5 bases; bases with no gene match: 7. The germline gives CDR1 MNHEY, CDR2 SMNVEV (reference sequence). CDR3 region: CASSARLALSYNEQFF. The CDR3, as DNA: TGTGCCAGCAGTGCCCGACTAGCGCTTTCCTACAATGAGCAGTTCTTC.

The rearrangement uses TRBV2 and TRBJ2-3, with TRBD1 matching 8 bases. This CDR3 has 15 amino acids. CDR1 and CDR2 (germline): SNHLY, FYNNEI. Unmatched junction bases numbered 6, after V lost 4 bases and J lost 3 bases. The CDR3 DNA sequence: TGTGCCAGCAGTGTCGCCCAGGGGGCAACAGATACGCAGTATTTT. Its translation is CASSVAQGATDTQYF.

This clonotype showed up just a few times. This chain links TRBV20-1 with TRBJ2-1; the D is unclear. Germline V lookup: CDR1 DFQATT, CDR2 SNEGSKA (reference sequence). The CDR3 is 13 amino acids. The V end was cut by 3 bases, the J end by 2 bases, with 8 bases between. The CDR3 DNA reads as TGCAGTGCTAGTGCAGAAACCTACAATGAGCAGTTCTTC. Protein product: CSASAETYNEQFF.

The chain uses TRBV11-1 and TRBJ2-5; a possible D gene is TRBD1 (9 bases). Trimming took 0 bases from V and 2 from J, leaving 31 bases between them. The CDR3 is 22 residues long. The germline gives CDR1 SGHAT, CDR2 FQDESV (reference sequence). CDR3 DNA: TGTGCCAGCAGCTTAGCGCGGGGAAAACAGGGGGCCGCGGGGGGCAAACAAGAGACCCAGTACTTC. It specifies CASSLARGKQGAAGGKQETQYF.

The rearrangement joins TRBV12-3 or TRBV12-4 to TRBJ1-4, with D perhaps TRBD1 (5 bases). CDR3 size: 16 residues. The germline V and J ends were trimmed by 7 bases and 8 bases, with 23 bases remaining between them. The CDR3 DNA is TGTGCCAGCACCTTCCAACCGGGACCCATGTGGGAAAAACTGTTTTTT. Residues: CASTFQPGPMWEKLFF.

V gene TRBV2 combines with J gene TRBJ2-5, with unresolved D. Trimming removed 6 bases from V and 5 bases from J, with 19 bases in between. Germline V lookup: CDR1 SNHLY, CDR2 FYNNEI. This CDR3 is built from 15 residues. CDR3 residues: CASRRRSSLEETQYF. CDR3 sequence (DNA): TGTGCCAGCAGACGACGGTCTTCGTTGGAGGAGACCCAGTACTTC.

The rearrangement joins TRBV27 to TRBJ2-5; 7 bases are shared with TRBD1. This CDR3 has 15 amino acids. Germline CDR1 is MNHEY and CDR2 is SMNVEV (reference sequence). Trimming took 5 bases from V and 1 from J; bases not matched to a gene: 7. CDR3 loop: CASSGRQGSQETQYF. CDR3 DNA sequence: TGTGCCAGCAGTGGCCGACAGGGCAGCCAAGAGACCCAGTACTTC.

This clonotype came up a few times. J is TRBJ2-1 and V is TRBV20-1; D gene ambiguous. The germline V gene encodes CDR1 DFQATT and CDR2 SNEGSKA (reference sequence). The CDR3 spans 10 residues. V was cut by 1 base and J by 12 bases, with 7 bases left in between. CDR3 bases: TGCAGTGCTAGAGGTGGCGGGCAGTTCTTC. Protein: CSARGGGQFF.

This clonotype appeared a few times. The V call is TRBV29-1, the J call TRBJ2-5; D is tentatively TRBD1 or TRBD2 (6 bases each). CDR1 is SQVTM and CDR2 is ANQGSEA in the germline V gene. The V end lost 6 bases, the J end lost 2 bases, and 22 bases lay between the germline ends. This CDR3 has 16 residues. The CDR3: CSVLRRGTRLQETQYF. CDR3 coding DNA: TGCAGCGTCCTCCGCCGCGGGACAAGGCTTCAAGAGACCCAGTACTTC.

Notes on this clonotype: An end of the junction does not agree with germline; a read error may underlie this. The V and J genes are TRBV5-1 and TRBJ2-1, with D possibly called TRBD1 or TRBD2 (6 bases each). The J call could be wrong; TRBJ2-7 is a better fit for the DNA end. Germline V lookup: CDR1 SGHRS, CDR2 YFSETQ. The CDR3 covers 13 residues. The CDR3: CANSPLGGGEQYF. The CDR3 DNA reads TGCGCCAACAGCCCATTGGGGGGCGGCGAGCAGTACTTC.

V is TRBV7-2 and J is TRBJ2-3; 12 nucleotides align to TRBD2. The CDR3 is 19 amino acids. Germline CDR1 is SGHTA and CDR2 is FQGNSA. V lost 4 bases, J lost 1 base, and 12 bases stayed unmatched. CDR3 sequence: CASSSPSSGGARRTDTQYF. The CDR3 bases are TGTGCCAGCAGCTCGCCCTCTAGCGGGGGGGCCCGTCGCACAGATACGCAGTATTTT.

A few counts support this clonotype. The V call is TRBV4-3, the J call TRBJ2-5; TRBD2 is a possible D gene (5 bases). CDR1 and CDR2 (germline): LGHNA, YSLEER. The CDR3 sequence is 16 residues long. V dropped 0 bases and J dropped 1 base, with 12 bases sitting between them. The CDR3 region is CASSQEAGRGQETQYF. Here the CDR3 DNA reads TGCGCCAGCAGCCAAGAGGCAGGACGGGGCCAAGAGACCCAGTACTTC.

This chain links TRBV18 with TRBJ1-1, with a weak D call TRBD1 (6 bases). CDR1 and CDR2 from the germline V gene are KGHSH and LQKENI. This CDR3 region has 15 residues. V was trimmed by 2 bases and J by 1 base, leaving 11 bases between them. This CDR3 is CASSPEQGGNTEAFF. In DNA, the CDR3 is TGTGCCAGCTCACCAGAACAGGGAGGGAACACTGAAGCTTTCTTT.